Each of the 20 T cell receptor beta chains below was sequenced from the same sample in a study of molecular identifiers for immune sequencing clone quantification. Via MiXCR, TCRdb re-called the PCR reads, giving one row per CDR3 protein. The sample holds more than 450,000 distinct CDR3 sequences, about 21% seen once. The sample comprised naive CD8+ T cells from blood, with Jurkat cell RNA spiked in. As to subset: FACS-sorted CD8+CD4-CCR7+CD45RA+ naive T cells. These receptors were obtained from a human donor in good health. Some libraries in this study had Jurkat cell RNA spiked in.

A word on this clonotype: Mismatch with germline at one junction end may stem from a read error. The J gene is TRBJ2-3, the V gene TRBV6-5; D is perhaps TRBD2 (7 bases). Germline V gene sequence: CDR1 MNHEY, CDR2 SVGAGI. CDR3 length: 14 residues. CDR3 coding DNA: TGTGCCAGCAGTTACGGGAGGGACACAGATGCGCAGTATTTT. This codes for CASSYGRDTDAQYF.

The table lists this clonotype with many counts. This sequence joins TRBV3-1 and TRBJ1-4; no clear D. CDR3 length: 15 residues. V was cut by 4 bases and J by 0 bases, with 9 bases left in between. Germline V gene lookup returns CDR1 LGHDT and CDR2 YNNKEL (reference sequence). DNA for the CDR3: TGTGCCAGCAGCCCGGACGGTACAACTAATGAAAAACTGTTTTTT. Its protein is CASSPDGTTNEKLFF.

This clonotype occurred once. Without the conserved terminal phenylalanine or tryptophan, this CDR3 likely stems from a read error. The chain has TRBV19 and TRBJ2-7, with 9 bases fitting TRBD2. The CDR3 extends over 19 amino acids. CDR1 LNHDA and CDR2 SQIVND come from the germline V gene (reference sequence). Unmatched junction bases numbered 19, after V lost 3 bases and J lost 4 bases. CDR3 in amino acids: CASSIEGASGTRTQYEQYL. CDR3 DNA sequence: TGTGCCAGTAGTATCGAGGGGGCTAGCGGGACCAGGACGCAGTACGAGCAGTACCTC.

A single count supports this clonotype. This may arise from a read error, as a much more abundant clone is one base away. The chain has TRBV6-5 and TRBJ2-3, with D perhaps matching TRBD1 (5 bases). The CDR3 loop spans 13 amino acids. CDR1 is MNHEY, CDR2 SVGAGI, per germline. CDR3 bases: TGTGCCAGCAGTTACTCAGGGGTAGATGCGCAGTATTTT. The encoded protein is CASSYSGVDAQYF.

This clonotype occurred a few times. J is TRBJ1-2 and V is TRBV20-1, with D possibly being TRBD1 (5 bases). The germline V gene has CDR1 DFQATT and CDR2 SNEGSKA (reference sequence). The ends were cut back, 0 bases at V and 0 bases at J, with 17 bases in the middle. The CDR3 runs to 17 residues. The CDR3 DNA reads TGCAGTGCTAGAGATATCAAATTAGGGGCGGCTAACTATGGCTACACCTTC. This sequence encodes CSARDIKLGAANYGYTF.

This clonotype occurred many times. The chain uses TRBV28 and TRBJ2-7; 9 nucleotides agree with TRBD2. Germline V lookup: CDR1 MDHEN, CDR2 SYDVKM. V was pared by 6 bases and J by 0 bases, with 12 bases of the junction left unmatched. This CDR3 has 17 residues. CDR3 in DNA: TGTGCCAGCAGCTACATTTCCGGGACTAGCAGCTCCTACGAGCAGTACTTC. It specifies CASSYISGTSSSYEQYF.

This clonotype occurred many times. The chain carries TRBV7-9 and TRBJ1-4, with D perhaps TRBD1 (5 bases). The CDR3 totals 15 residues. The germline V and J ends were trimmed by 5 bases and 4 bases, with 14 bases remaining between them. Per germline, CDR1 SEHNR and CDR2 FQNEAQ (reference sequence). CDR3 sequence reads: CASSPAGRVNEKLFF. In DNA, the CDR3 is TGTGCCAGCAGCCCGGCAGGGCGCGTTAATGAAAAACTGTTTTTT.

This clonotype was picked up many times. V usage is TRBV12-3 or TRBV12-4 and J usage is TRBJ2-5; TRBD1 matches at 8 bases. The CDR3 is 15 amino acids. The J segment lost 4 bases and the V segment lost 5 bases, leaving 9 bases of the junction unmatched. CDR3 sequence: CASSPDRGLGETQYF. Written as DNA, the CDR3 is TGTGCCAGCAGTCCCGACAGGGGTTTAGGAGAGACCCAGTACTTC.

The rearrangement joins TRBV11-2 to TRBJ2-1, with D perhaps TRBD1 (5 bases). Germline V lookup: CDR1 SGHAT, CDR2 FQNNGV. The ends were cut back, 8 bases at V and 6 bases at J, with 14 bases in the middle. The CDR3 has 13 residues. CDR3 nucleotide sequence: TGTGCCAGCTGCCCAGGGTGGCCCAATGAGCAGTTCTTC. This sequence encodes CASCPGWPNEQFF.

This clonotype was seen more than once but under ten times. The rearrangement uses TRBV24-1 and TRBJ2-3; 7 bases agree with TRBD2. The germline V gene encodes CDR1 KGHDR and CDR2 SFDVKD. This CDR3 comprises 13 residues. V shed 4 bases, J shed 5 bases, and the junction held 2 bases outside the gene matches. CDR3 nucleotides: TGTGCCACCAGTGACCCTAGCGGAGATACGCAGTATTTT. This sequence encodes CATSDPSGDTQYF.

The rearrangement joins TRBV19 to TRBJ1-5; 8 nucleotides align to TRBD1. The V segment lost 6 bases and the J segment 6 bases; nucleotides outside the gene matches: 16. The germline CDR1 and CDR2 sequences are LNHDA and SQIVND (reference sequence). The CDR3 runs to 17 residues. The CDR3 here is CASSPTYRTGQGQPQHF. The CDR3 DNA is TGTGCCAGTAGCCCTACCTACCGGACAGGGCAGGGTCAGCCCCAGCATTTT.

The chain employs TRBV15 and TRBJ1-1; the D is unclear. In germline, CDR1 is LNHNV, CDR2 YYDKDF (reference sequence). Trimming shortened V by 1 base and J by 3 bases, and 9 bases separated the two germline ends. This CDR3 region has 14 residues. The CDR3 nucleotides read TGTGCCACCAGCAGAGTTAGAGGTTACACTGAAGCTTTCTTT. The encoded protein is CATSRVRGYTEAFF.

On this clonotype: Possible read error: a much larger clone is one base away. This chain connects TRBV7-6 to TRBJ2-5, with a weak D call TRBD1 (5 bases). This CDR3 is built from 15 residues. Germline-derived CDR1 and CDR2 are SGHVS and FNYEAQ. CDR3 residues: CASAGVPGYQESQYF. The CDR3 bases are TGTGCCAGCGCTGGGGTCCCAGGGTACCAAGAGTCCCAGTACTTC.

This clonotype has just a few counts. This sequence joins TRBV20-1 and TRBJ2-7; D might be TRBD1 or TRBD2, each matching 5 bases. Trimming removed 0 bases at V and 3 bases at J, with 9 bases between. In germline, CDR1 is DFQATT, CDR2 SNEGSKA (reference sequence). The CDR3 contains 13 residues. The CDR3 bases are TGCAGTGCTAGAGACGAGGGGATCTACGAGCAGTACTTC. Protein sequence: CSARDEGIYEQYF.

This clonotype has more than one count but fewer than ten. The chain carries TRBV29-1 and TRBJ1-2, with D perhaps matching TRBD1 (6 bases). The CDR3 runs to 12 residues. The V end lost 6 bases, the J end lost 5 bases, and 13 bases lay between the germline ends. Germline lookup yields CDR1 SQVTM and CDR2 ANQGSEA. CDR3 in amino acids: CSVDGQNYGYTF. Here the CDR3 DNA reads TGCAGCGTGGACGGACAGAATTATGGCTACACCTTC.

This clonotype was detected many times. The V call is TRBV5-1, the J call TRBJ1-1; TRBD1 matches at 7 bases. The CDR3 is 15 residues long. Germline V gives CDR1 SGHRS, CDR2 YFSETQ. The ends lost 7 bases at V and 6 bases at J; junction bases unmatched: 15. CDR3 amino acids: CASGDNYRGTAEAFF. For the CDR3, the DNA is TGCGCCAGCGGCGACAACTACAGGGGTACAGCTGAAGCTTTCTTT.

This clonotype was recorded at least ten times. The CDR3 DNA reads as TGTGCCAGCAGTCCCCCTATGGCTGAGACCCAGTACTTC. Protein: CASSPPMAETQYF. J is TRBJ2-5 and V is TRBV6-5; D ambiguous. V lost 5 bases and J 5 bases, leaving 12 bases between the germline ends. The germline CDR1 and CDR2 sequences are MNHEY and SVGAGI. The CDR3 runs to 13 residues.

This clonotype was counted at least ten times. CDR3 residues: CASSFSSGRQDTQYF. The CDR3 coding sequence is TGTGCCAGCAGCTTCAGCAGCGGGAGGCAAGATACGCAGTATTTT. This chain uses TRBV5-6 with TRBJ2-3, with 9 bases identical to TRBD2. V lost 2 bases and J lost 5; bases outside the gene matches: 6. Germline CDR1 is SGHDT and CDR2 is YYEEEE. This CDR3 comprises 15 residues.

At least ten counts were recorded for this clonotype. This rearrangement joins TRBV7-2 to TRBJ2-5, with 11 nucleotides matching TRBD2. This CDR3 contains 16 residues. V dropped 1 base and J dropped 4; count of bases not matched to a gene: 5. Germline CDR1 reads SGHTA; CDR2 reads FQGNSA. This CDR3 is CASSLVLAGGGETQYF. The CDR3 nucleotides read TGTGCCAGCAGCTTAGTCCTAGCGGGAGGAGGAGAGACCCAGTACTTC.

In its sample, this clonotype was seen a few times. The chain joins TRBV9 to TRBJ2-7; 11 bases map to TRBD1. CDR3 length: 15 residues. CDR1 and CDR2 from the germline V gene are SGDLS and YYNGEE. Trimming removed 4 bases from V and 3 bases from J; junction bases left unmatched: 6. The CDR3: CASSTRDRGFYEQYF. As DNA, the CDR3 is TGTGCCAGCAGCACCCGGGACAGGGGGTTCTACGAGCAGTACTTC.